The sequence of this T cell receptor (beta chain) was determined in a study of response to subunit inactivated influenza vaccine. Notes on the study in general: Researchers suggested that each seasonal influenza vaccination recruits few new T cells.

A remark on this clonotype: Its antigen remains unknown.

Trimming removed 0 bases from V and 8 bases from J, with 13 bases in between. Germline V gene data show CDR1 as LNHNV and CDR2 as YYDKDF (reference sequence). CDR3 length: 15 residues. In TCRdb, the RT-PCR reads were re-called with MiXCR into one record per CDR3 protein. This table holds some 540,000 distinct CDR3 sequences, roughly a quarter found once. The sample also formed part of further work on T cells expressing NK-cell markers. That work contributes: As the method of synthesis, 5'RACE template switching with UMIs yielded TCR beta cDNA. The study drew TCR beta repertoires from sorted CD3+CD56+NKG2C+, CD3+CD56+NKG2C- and CD3+CD56-NKG2C+ T cells. The use of an anti-gamma-delta TCR antibody, which was added in several experiments, restricted sorting to T cells expressing alpha-beta TCR. A few donors' CD3+CD56-NKG2C+ cells were dominated by the same clonotypes.

The sequences come from CD4+ T cells sorted from PBMCs, collected 11 to 12 days after vaccination. The sequence derives from a man aged 50-59 years who received an inactivated influenza vaccine. The chain combines TRBV15 with TRBJ1-4; D is undetermined. For the CDR3, the DNA is TGTGCCACCAGCAGAGATATGAGGGTGGGCGAAAAACTGTTTTTT. It specifies CATSRDMRVGEKLFF.